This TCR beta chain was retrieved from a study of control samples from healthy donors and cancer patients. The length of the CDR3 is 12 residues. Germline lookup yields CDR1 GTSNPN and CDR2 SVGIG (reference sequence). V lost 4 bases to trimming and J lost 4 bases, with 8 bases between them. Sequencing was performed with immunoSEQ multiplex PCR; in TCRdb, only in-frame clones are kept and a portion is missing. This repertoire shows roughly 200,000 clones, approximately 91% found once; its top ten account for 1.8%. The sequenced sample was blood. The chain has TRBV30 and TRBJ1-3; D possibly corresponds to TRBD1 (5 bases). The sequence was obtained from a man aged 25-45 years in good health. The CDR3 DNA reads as TGTGCCTGGAAGGGACCGGGAAACACCATATATTTT. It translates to CAWKGPGNTIYF.